The 9 T cell receptor beta chains in this list originate from one sample, sequenced in a study of blood T cell repertoires in COVID-19. Libraries were prepared by immunoSEQ multiplex PCR; TCRdb keeps only in-frame clonotypes and omits some of them. The sample lists approximately 150,000 clones; around 76% were seen once. The material sequenced was peripheral blood. These TCRs come from a man aged 60 to 69 with acute or convalescent COVID-19.

This chain uses TRBV2 with TRBJ2-1, with 11 bases aligning to TRBD2. The CDR3 is made up of 13 amino acids. With V trimmed by 5 bases and J by 10 bases, 4 bases remained unmatched. Germline assignment: CDR1 SNHLY and CDR2 FYNNEI. CDR3: CASSSTSGIEQFF. CDR3 nucleotides: TGTGCCAGCAGTTCGACTAGCGGGATCGAGCAGTTCTTC. The variable domain in full, completed from reference TRBV2 and TRBJ2-1, reads EPEVTQTPSHQVTQMGQEVILRCVPISNHLYFYWYRQILGQKVEFLVSFYNNEISEKSEIFDDQFSVERPDGSNFTLKIRSTKLEDSAMYFCASSSTSGIEQFFGPGTRLTVL.

The chain carries TRBV2 and TRBJ2-7; D perhaps matches TRBD2 (6 bases). Germline-derived CDR1 and CDR2 are SNHLY and FYNNEI. V was clipped by 6 bases and J by 2 bases, with 11 bases between them. The CDR3 extends over 13 amino acids. As DNA, the CDR3 is TGTGCCAGCAGAAATCAGCGGGCCTACGAGCAGTACTTC. It is translated as CASRNQRAYEQYF.

V and J are TRBV6-1 and TRBJ1-2; TRBD1 matches 7 bases. CDR3 length equals 15 residues. Looked up from germline, CDR1 is MNHNS and CDR2 is SASEGT. J gave up 4 bases and V 3 bases, and 8 bases lay outside the gene matches. The CDR3 DNA reads TGTGCCAGCAGTGATGGTAGGGGGCGAGGCTATGGCTACACCTTC. It codes for CASSDGRGRGYGYTF.

The chain couples TRBV18 to TRBJ2-7, with 8 bases that match TRBD2. CDR3 length: 14 amino acids. Germline V gene lookup returns CDR1 KGHSH and CDR2 LQKENI. Losses at the gene ends were 2 bases for V and 2 bases for J; bases not matched to a gene: 2. Written as DNA, the CDR3 is TGTGCCAGCTCACCAGCCGGGGGGGCCTACGAGCAGTACTTC. It yields the protein CASSPAGGAYEQYF.

The rearrangement links TRBV28 to TRBJ2-7; 11 nucleotides match TRBD2. V shed 5 bases and J 2 bases; nucleotides not matched to a gene: 14. The CDR3 sequence is 18 residues long. Per the germline V gene, CDR1 is MDHEN and CDR2 is SYDVKM. CDR3: CASSPTLSPTSGAYEQYF. The CDR3 region has the DNA TGTGCCAGCAGTCCCACACTCTCCCCGACTAGCGGGGCCTACGAGCAGTACTTC.

V and J are TRBV14 and TRBJ2-7, with 10 bases identical to TRBD2. Unmatched junction bases numbered 7, after V lost 1 base and J lost 7 bases. Per germline, CDR1 SGHDN and CDR2 FVKESK. The CDR3 spans 15 residues. The chain's CDR3 is CASSQASGRAWEQYF. Written as DNA, the CDR3 is TGTGCCAGCAGCCAAGCGAGCGGGAGGGCCTGGGAGCAGTACTTC.

V gene TRBV2 combines with J gene TRBJ2-7, with D perhaps TRBD2 (6 bases). The length of the CDR3 is 16 residues. CDR1 SNHLY and CDR2 FYNNEI come from the germline V gene. The V end was cut by 2 bases, the J end by 0 bases, with 14 bases between. The CDR3 region is CASSETVSGLSYEQYF. CDR3 in DNA: TGTGCCAGCAGTGAAACGGTTAGCGGCCTCTCCTACGAGCAGTACTTC.

This clone was seen more than once but under ten times. V gene TRBV30 combines with J gene TRBJ2-6; possible D gene TRBD1, 6 bases. The CDR3 covers 15 residues. Germline V gives CDR1 GTSNPN, CDR2 SVGIG (reference sequence). The germline V and J ends were trimmed by 3 bases and 2 bases, with 11 bases remaining between them. The CDR3 reads CAWRVQGAGANVLTF. CDR3 sequence (DNA): TGTGCCTGGAGAGTACAGGGAGCTGGGGCCAACGTCCTGACTTTC. The full variable domain, with the rest looked up from reference TRBV30 and TRBJ2-6, is SQTIHQWPATLVQPVGSPLSLECTVEGTSNPNLYWYRQAAGRGLQLLFYSVGIGQISSEVPQNLSASRPQDRQFILSSKKLLLSDSGFYLCAWRVQGAGANVLTFGAGSRLTVL.

The table lists this clone with a few counts. V usage is TRBV6-5 and J usage is TRBJ2-7; 11 positions agree with TRBD2. CDR3 size: 15 residues. The V and J ends lost 2 bases and 2 bases, in that order; junction bases with no gene match: 2. Germline CDR1 reads MNHEY; CDR2 reads SVGAGI. CDR3 DNA: TGTGCCAGCAGTTACGCGACTAGCGGGACCTACGAGCAGTACTTC. Residues: CASSYATSGTYEQYF.